Given below is one T cell receptor (beta chain) in context. The data are from a study of control samples from healthy donors and cancer patients. The assay was immunoSEQ multiplex PCR, and TCRdb's table has in-frame clones only and misses some. The table records more than 95,000 clones, roughly 87% of them present only once. Per the germline V gene, CDR1 is KGHSH and CDR2 is LQKENI. Trimming stripped 4 bases from V and 6 bases from J, with 12 bases between. The CDR3 runs to 13 residues. The chain combines TRBV18 with TRBJ1-2; maybe TRBD1 (5 bases). The source of this sequence is a man younger than 30 in good health. The sequencing sample was made of blood. The CDR3 region is CASSRSPRDGYTF. CDR3 sequence (DNA): TGTGCCAGCTCACGGTCCCCCAGGGATGGCTACACCTTC.